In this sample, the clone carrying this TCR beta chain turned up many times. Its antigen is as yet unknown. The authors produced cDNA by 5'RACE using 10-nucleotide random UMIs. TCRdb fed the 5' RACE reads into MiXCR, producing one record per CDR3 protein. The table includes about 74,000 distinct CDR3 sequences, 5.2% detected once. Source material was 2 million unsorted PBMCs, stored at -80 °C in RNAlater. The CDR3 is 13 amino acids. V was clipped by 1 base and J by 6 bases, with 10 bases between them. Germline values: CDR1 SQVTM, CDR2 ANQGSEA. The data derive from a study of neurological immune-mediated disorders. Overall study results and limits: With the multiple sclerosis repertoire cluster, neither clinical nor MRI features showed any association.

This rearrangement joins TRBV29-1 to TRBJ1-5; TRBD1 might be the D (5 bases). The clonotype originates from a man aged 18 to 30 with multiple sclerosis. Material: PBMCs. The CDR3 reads CSVEVKTVQPQHF. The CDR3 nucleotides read TGCAGCGTTGAAGTGAAGACAGTTCAGCCCCAGCATTTT.